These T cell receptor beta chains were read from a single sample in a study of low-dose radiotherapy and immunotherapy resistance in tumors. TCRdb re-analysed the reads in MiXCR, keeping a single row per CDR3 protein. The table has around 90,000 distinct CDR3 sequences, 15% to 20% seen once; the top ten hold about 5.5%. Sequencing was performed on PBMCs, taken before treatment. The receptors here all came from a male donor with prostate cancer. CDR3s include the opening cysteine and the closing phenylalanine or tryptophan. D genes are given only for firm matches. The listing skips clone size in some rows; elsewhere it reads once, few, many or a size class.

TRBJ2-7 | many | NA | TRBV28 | CASSSPGAYEQYF | TGTGCCAGCAGCTCCCCAGGGGCCTACGAGCAGTACTTC
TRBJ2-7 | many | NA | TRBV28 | CASRHPGSNYEQYF | TGTGCCAGCAGACACCCCGGGTCGAACTACGAGCAGTACTTC
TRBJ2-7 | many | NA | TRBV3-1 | CASSQHSGTYEQYF | TGTGCCAGCAGCCAGCATTCTGGGACCTACGAGCAGTACTTC
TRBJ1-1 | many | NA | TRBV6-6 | CASSMGQNTEAFF | TGTGCCAGCAGTATGGGACAGAACACTGAAGCTTTCTTT
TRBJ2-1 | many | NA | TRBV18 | CASSVGSGAYNEQFF | TGTGCCAGCTCGGTTGGTAGCGGAGCCTACAATGAGCAGTTCTTC
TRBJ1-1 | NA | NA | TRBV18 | CASSPEGNTEAFF | TGTGCCAGCTCACCCGAGGGGAACACTGAAGCTTTCTTT
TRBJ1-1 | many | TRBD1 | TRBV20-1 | CSARELGQAREAFF | TGCAGTGCTAGAGAACTCGGACAGGCGAGGGAAGCTTTCTTT
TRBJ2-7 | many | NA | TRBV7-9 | CASSLGVLEQYF | TGTGCCAGCAGCTTAGGGGTCCTCGAGCAGTACTTC
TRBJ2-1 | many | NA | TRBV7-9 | CASSFGGTPHEQFF | TGTGCCAGCAGCTTTGGCGGGACCCCCCATGAGCAGTTCTTC
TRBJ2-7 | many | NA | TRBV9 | CASSVDWGDYEQYF | TGTGCCAGCAGCGTAGATTGGGGGGACTACGAGCAGTACTTC
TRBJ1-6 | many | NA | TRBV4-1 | CASSQEIRVSYNSPLHF | TGCGCCAGCAGCCAAGAAATAAGGGTTTCGTATAATTCACCCCTCCACTTT
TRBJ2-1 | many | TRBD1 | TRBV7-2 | CASSLKGQGNEQFF | TGTGCCAGCAGCCTAAAAGGACAGGGGAATGAGCAGTTCTTC
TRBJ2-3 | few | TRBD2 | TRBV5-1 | CASSLVLAGGKDTQYF | TGCGCCAGCAGCTTGGTTCTAGCGGGGGGGAAAGATACGCAGTATTTT
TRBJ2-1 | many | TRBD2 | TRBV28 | CASSLFPPTGTSRRRSYNEQFF | TGTGCCAGCAGTTTATTCCCTCCTACCGGGACTAGCCGACGCCGCTCCTACAATGAGCAGTTCTTC
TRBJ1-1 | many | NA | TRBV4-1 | CASSQGGVGVEAEAFF | TGCGCCAGCAGCCAAGGGGGGGTCGGGGTAGAGGCTGAAGCTTTCTTT
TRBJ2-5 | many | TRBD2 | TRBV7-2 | CASSLRGGPGETQYF | TGTGCCAGCAGCTTACGGGGGGGCCCGGGAGAGACCCAGTACTTC
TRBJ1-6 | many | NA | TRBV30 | CAWNRPESNSPLHF | TGTGCCTGGAATAGACCGGAGAGTAATTCACCCCTCCACTTT
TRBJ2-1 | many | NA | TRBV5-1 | CASSLDRNDYNEQFF | TGCGCCAGCAGCTTGGATCGTAACGACTACAATGAGCAGTTCTTC
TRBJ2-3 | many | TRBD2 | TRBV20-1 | CSAAGTSGGASDTQYF | TGCAGTGCTGCCGGGACTAGCGGGGGGGCCTCAGATACGCAGTATTTT
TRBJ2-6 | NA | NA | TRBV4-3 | CASSPRDDRFSGANVLTF | TGCGCCAGCAGCCCCCGAGACGACAGGTTCTCTGGGGCCAACGTCCTGACTTTC
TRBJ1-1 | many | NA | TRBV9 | CASSVGPGVTEAFF | TGTGCCAGCAGCGTAGGGCCCGGGGTCACTGAAGCTTTCTTT
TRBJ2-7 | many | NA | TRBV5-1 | CASSLEGRSYEQYF | TGCGCCAGCAGCTTGGAAGGCAGGAGCTACGAGCAGTACTTC
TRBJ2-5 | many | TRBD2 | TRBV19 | CASSTLADQETQYF | TGTGCCAGTAGTACCCTAGCGGACCAAGAGACCCAGTACTTC
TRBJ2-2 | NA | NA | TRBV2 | CASSEQGGTGELFF | TGTGCCAGCAGTGAACAGGGTGGGACCGGGGAGCTGTTTTTT
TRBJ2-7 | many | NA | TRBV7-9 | CASSGLLDGSYEQYF | TGTGCCAGCAGCGGACTATTAGACGGATCCTACGAGCAGTACTTC
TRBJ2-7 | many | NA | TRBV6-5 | CASSYGYSYEQYF | TGTGCCAGCAGTTATGGATACTCCTACGAGCAGTACTTC
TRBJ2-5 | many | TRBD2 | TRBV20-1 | CSATLAGVQETQYF | TGCAGTGCTACACTAGCGGGGGTCCAAGAGACCCAGTACTTC
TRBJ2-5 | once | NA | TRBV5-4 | CASSRRQSGQETQYF | TGTGCCAGCAGCCGTCGGCAGTCAGGTCAAGAGACCCAGTACTTC
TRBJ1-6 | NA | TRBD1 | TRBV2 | CASTEGQLSYNSPLHF | TGTGCCAGCACCGAGGGACAGCTCTCCTATAATTCACCCCTCCACTTT
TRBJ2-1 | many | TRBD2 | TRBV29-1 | CSVTSGRGYNEQFF | TGCAGCGTGACTAGCGGGAGAGGCTACAATGAGCAGTTCTTC
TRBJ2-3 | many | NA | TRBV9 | CASSGAGDTQYF | TGTGCCAGCAGCGGGGCGGGAGATACGCAGTATTTT
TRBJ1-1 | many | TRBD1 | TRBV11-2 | CASSLLRQGQNTEAFF | TGTGCCAGCAGCTTACTGCGACAGGGACAGAACACTGAAGCTTTCTTT
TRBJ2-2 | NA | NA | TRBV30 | CAWRGSANTGELFF | TGTGCCTGGAGGGGGTCGGCGAACACCGGGGAGCTGTTTTTT
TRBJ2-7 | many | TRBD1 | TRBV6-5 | CASSSRDRGGSYEQYF | TGTGCCAGCAGTTCCCGGGACAGGGGCGGCTCCTACGAGCAGTACTTC
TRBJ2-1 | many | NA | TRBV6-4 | CASSDVGLGEQFF | TGTGCCAGCAGTGACGTAGGGCTGGGTGAGCAGTTCTTC
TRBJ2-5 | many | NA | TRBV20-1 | CSAAGGAQETQYF | TGCAGTGCGGCGGGCGGGGCTCAGGAGACCCAGTACTTC
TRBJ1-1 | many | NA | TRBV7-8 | CASSLRMNTEAFF | TGTGCCAGCAGCTTGAGGATGAACACTGAAGCTTTCTTT
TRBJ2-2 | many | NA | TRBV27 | CASSAAQVSGELFF | TGTGCCAGCAGTGCAGCACAGGTATCCGGGGAGCTGTTTTTT
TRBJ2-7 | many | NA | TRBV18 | CASSPLGQTSSYEQYF | TGTGCCAGCTCACCACTTGGACAGACGAGCTCCTACGAGCAGTACTTC
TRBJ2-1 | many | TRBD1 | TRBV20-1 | CSVEGQGYGEQFF | TGCAGTGTCGAGGGACAGGGGTACGGTGAGCAGTTCTTC
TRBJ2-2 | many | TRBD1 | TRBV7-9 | CASSTTGGIGELFF | TGTGCCAGCAGCACGACAGGGGGGATCGGGGAGCTGTTTTTT
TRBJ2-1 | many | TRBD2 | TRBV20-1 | CSATLAGVSVNEQFF | TGCAGTGCTACTCTAGCGGGAGTGTCGGTGAATGAGCAGTTCTTC
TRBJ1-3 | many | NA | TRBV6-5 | CASSHRVPSGNTIYF | TGTGCCAGCAGTCACCGGGTCCCATCTGGAAACACCATATATTTT
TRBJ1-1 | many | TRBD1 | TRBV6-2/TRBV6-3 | CASRNRQTGQMNTEAFF | TGTGCCAGCAGAAACCGACAAACGGGACAGATGAACACTGAAGCTTTCTTT
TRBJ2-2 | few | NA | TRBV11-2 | CASSLGFADTGELFF | TGTGCCAGCAGTCTAGGGTTTGCCGACACCGGGGAGCTGTTTTTT
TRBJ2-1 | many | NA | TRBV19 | CASSKKPTDNEQFF | TGTGCCAGTAGTAAGAAACCGACAGATAATGAGCAGTTCTTC